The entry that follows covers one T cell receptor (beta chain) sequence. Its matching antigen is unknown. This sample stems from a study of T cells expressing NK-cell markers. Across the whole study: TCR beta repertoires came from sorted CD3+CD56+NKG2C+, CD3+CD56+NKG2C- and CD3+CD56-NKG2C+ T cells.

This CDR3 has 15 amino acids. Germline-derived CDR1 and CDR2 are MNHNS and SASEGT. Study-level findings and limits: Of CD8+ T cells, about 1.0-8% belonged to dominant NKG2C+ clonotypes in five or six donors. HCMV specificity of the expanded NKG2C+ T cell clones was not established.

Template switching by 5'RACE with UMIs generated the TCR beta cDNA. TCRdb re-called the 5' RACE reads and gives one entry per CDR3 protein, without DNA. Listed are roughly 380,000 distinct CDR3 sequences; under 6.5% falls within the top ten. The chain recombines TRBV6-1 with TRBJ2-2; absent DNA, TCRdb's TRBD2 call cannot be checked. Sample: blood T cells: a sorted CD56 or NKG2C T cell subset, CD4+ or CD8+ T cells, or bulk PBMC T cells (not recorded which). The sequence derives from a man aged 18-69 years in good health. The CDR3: CASSEIRAGSGELFF.